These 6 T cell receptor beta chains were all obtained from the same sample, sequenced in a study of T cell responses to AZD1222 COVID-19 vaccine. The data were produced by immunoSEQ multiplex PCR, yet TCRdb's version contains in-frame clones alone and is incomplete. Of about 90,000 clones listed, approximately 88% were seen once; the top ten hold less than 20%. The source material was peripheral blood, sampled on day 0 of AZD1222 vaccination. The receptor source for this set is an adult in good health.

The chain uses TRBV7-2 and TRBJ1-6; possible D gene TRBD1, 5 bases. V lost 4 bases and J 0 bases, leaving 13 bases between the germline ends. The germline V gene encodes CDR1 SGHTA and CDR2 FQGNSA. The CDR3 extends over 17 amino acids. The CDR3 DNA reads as TGTGCCAGCAGCTCGGGACGGACGAGCTCCTATAATTCACCCCTCCACTTT. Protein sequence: CASSSGRTSSYNSPLHF.

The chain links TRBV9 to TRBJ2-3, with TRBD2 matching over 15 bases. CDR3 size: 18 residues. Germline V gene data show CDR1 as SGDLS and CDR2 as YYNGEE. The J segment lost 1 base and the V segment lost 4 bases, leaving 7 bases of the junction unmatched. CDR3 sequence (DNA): TGTGCCAGCAGCCCCGGACTAGCGGGAGGGTTCGGCACAGATACGCAGTATTTT. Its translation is CASSPGLAGGFGTDTQYF.

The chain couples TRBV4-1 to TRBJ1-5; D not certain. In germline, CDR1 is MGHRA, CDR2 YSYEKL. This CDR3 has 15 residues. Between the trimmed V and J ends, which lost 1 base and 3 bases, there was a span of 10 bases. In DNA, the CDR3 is TGCGCCAGCAGCCAAGGGTGGCGGGACAATCAGCCCCAGCATTTT. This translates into CASSQGWRDNQPQHF.

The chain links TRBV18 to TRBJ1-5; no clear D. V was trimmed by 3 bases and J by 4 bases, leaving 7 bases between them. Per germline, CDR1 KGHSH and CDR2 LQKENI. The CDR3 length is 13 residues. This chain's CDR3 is CASSPDTNQPQHF. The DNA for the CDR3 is TGTGCCAGCTCACCCGACACAAATCAGCCCCAGCATTTT.

The CDR3 nucleotides are TGTGCCAGCAGCTTAGAGGGACCGGGGACAGGGGGCCGGGAGACCCAGTACTTC. Translating gives CASSLEGPGTGGRETQYF. The chain employs TRBV11-2 and TRBJ2-5, with 12 bases matching TRBD1. This CDR3 has 18 residues. Germline V gives CDR1 SGHAT, CDR2 FQNNGV. V lost 0 bases, J lost 5 bases, and 10 bases stayed unmatched.

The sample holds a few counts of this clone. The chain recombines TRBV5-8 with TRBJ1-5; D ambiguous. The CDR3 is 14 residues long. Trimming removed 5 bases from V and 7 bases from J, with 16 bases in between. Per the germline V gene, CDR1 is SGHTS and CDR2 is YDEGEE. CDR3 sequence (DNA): TGTGCCAGCAGACCAGCCCGATGGGGACAGCCCCAGCATTTT. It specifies CASRPARWGQPQHF. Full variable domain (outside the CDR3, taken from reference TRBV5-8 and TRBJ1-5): EAGVTQSPTHLIKTRGQQATLRCSPISGHTSVYWYQQALGLGLQFLLWYDEGEERNRGNFPPRFSGRQFPNYSSELNVNALELEDSALYLCASRPARWGQPQHFGDGTRLSIL.